This T cell receptor (beta chain) was recorded in a study of blood T cells in healthy people across ages (dated by TCRdb to between 2014 and 2017). Background for the entire study: In model experiments, roughly one uniquely barcoded TCR beta cDNA molecule per two T cells was captured by template switching. To avoid experimental bias, donors of different ages were distributed randomly across sequencing lanes. The donors were split into four age groups: young (average about 15 years), middle-aged (roughly 39), aged (62) and long-lived (under 85). Two additional independent replicas of 1 million unique cDNA reads from the same blood draw were analyzed for two donors (one aged 18 to 30 and one aged 80 or older). The study measured age-related changes in TCR beta repertoire diversity using deep sequencing normalized with unique cDNA molecular identifiers. Findings and caveats that apply to the study as a whole: The CMV infection status of donors was not known, potentially confounding age-related changes in expanded clonotypes. Estimates of total diversity from one million sequenced T cells were regarded as lower bounds and underestimates. Observed TCR beta diversity per million T cells fell roughly linearly with age, and a significant reduction was already apparent by age about 43. Observed TCR beta diversity correlated strongly with the percentage of naive T cells measured by flow cytometry. Compared with the aged group, more naive CD4+ T cells, fewer expanded clones and increased TCR diversity were shown by the long-lived group, suggesting age selection. Since profiling was done on bulk unsorted PBMCs, naive and antigen-experienced compartments could not be conclusively compared.

Library preparation employed 5' RACE. This sample was sequenced with an Illumina HiSeq 2500. A second PCR of about 7 to 12 cycles was run with a J-beta primer mix and a sample-barcoded 5' primer. Each TCR beta cDNA molecule received a unique molecular identifier from a template-switch 5' adaptor carrying 12 random nucleotides. At least 2.5 million CDR3-containing paired-end reads were obtained from each sample. All of the RNA was converted into first-strand cDNA using the Mint cDNA synthesis kit, with a TRBC-specific oligonucleotide serving as the primer. After uracil-DNA glycosylase treatment, a first 18-cycle PCR used universal primers M1SS and BC2_uni_R on all cDNA. The authors processed their data as follows. For normalization, 1 million high-quality reads were randomly selected from each sample, with every read carrying a distinct molecular identifier. Reads with shared molecular identifiers were discarded instead of being binned into consensus sequences. MiTCR, with a Q25 quality threshold and the strictest error-elimination algorithm, was used for CDR3 identification, clonotype clustering and error correction. A nonparametric unseen species model with Euler transformation was used to estimate a lower bound on total TCR beta diversity. Using fastp at Q25 and MiXCR, TCRdb reprocessed the public reads and kept productive beta chains. Each entry is one CDR3 protein sequence, shown with its most common DNA and genes. These V and J calls derive from TCRdb rather than the authors' analysis. Counted in this sample were roughly 1.6 million distinct CDR3 sequences; about 35% of them appeared once. The leading ten clones occupy about 11% of the sample.

Donors were 40 or so systemically healthy Caucasian individuals from Russia aged 6 to 90 years. Each donor gave ten milliliters of peripheral blood, collected into EDTA-treated Vacutainer tubes. Ficoll-Paque density-gradient centrifugation was used to isolate PBMCs, with at least 6.5 million per sample. Trizol reagent was used to extract total RNA from PBMCs, with at least 5 micrograms per sample. Naive CD45RAhigh/CD27high T cell percentages were measured by flow cytometry on a PBMC aliquot from every donor. In its sample, this clonotype was seen a few times. The clone's antigen remains unknown. The input lacks base qualities; no much larger clone sits a single base away. The CDR3 holds 15 amino acids from the cysteine to the phenylalanine. The entry retains the CDR3 DNA only, 45 bases that are in frame from base 1. CDR1 and CDR2 are drawn from the germline V gene: SGDLS, YYNGEE. For this chain, trimming is 5 bases at the V end and 9 bases at the J end, and the number of junction bases without a gene match is 9.

The TCR comes from a woman aged 30 to 39 in good health. Sequencing was performed on blood. The chain is encoded by TRBV9 joined to TRBJ2-1, and 12 bases in between align with TRBD2. The sequence in DNA is TGTGCCAGCAGTGGGGGACTAGCGGGTCGGAGTGAGCAGTTCTTC. Translated, it gives CASSGGLAGRSEQFF. Where the CDR3 stops, the reference TRBV9 and TRBJ2-1 genes take over; the full variable domain is DSGVTQTPKHLITATGQRVTLRCSPRSGDLSVYWYQQSLDQGLQFLIQYYNGEERAKGNILERFSAQQFPDLHSELNLSSLELGDSALYFCASSGGLAGRSEQFFGPGTRLTVL.